A single sample is the source of the 17 T cell receptor beta chains below, sequenced in a study of cytomegalovirus exposure and HLA in healthy donors. In the PCR, 60 Vbeta and 13 Jbeta primers were used. Data came from immunoSEQ multiplex PCR; TCRdb stores just in-frame clones and leaves some out. The sample records 200,000 or so clones, 80% to 85% being singletons. Sequencing used PBMCs. The receptors shown here come from a boy younger than 10 in good health and CMV-seronegative.

The chain combines TRBV19 with TRBJ2-3; TRBD2 agrees at 14 bases. The CDR3 has 16 residues. The V gene's germline CDR1 is LNHDA and CDR2 SQIVND (reference sequence). J lost 0 bases, V lost 4 bases, and 0 bases had no gene match. This chain's CDR3 is CASSRTSGRSTDTQYF. The DNA of the CDR3 is TGTGCCAGTAGTAGGACTAGCGGGAGGAGCACAGATACGCAGTATTTT.

The V call is TRBV20-1, the J call TRBJ2-7; weak D call: TRBD1 (5 bases). Trimming left V 5 bases short and J 3 bases short, with 8 bases between. CDR3 length: 11 residues. Germline CDR1 DFQATT, CDR2 SNEGSKA (reference sequence). CDR3 amino acids: CSALDSYEQYF. CDR3 in DNA: TGCAGTGCTCTTGACAGCTACGAGCAGTACTTC.

The chain has TRBV6-1 and TRBJ2-4; D might be TRBD2 (6 bases). Germline-derived CDR1 and CDR2 are MNHNS and SASEGT. This CDR3 has 15 residues. Trimming cost V 11 bases and J 0 bases, with 17 bases left between them. This chain's CDR3 is CAGLVAVVAKNIQYF. The CDR3 nucleotides are TGTGCCGGTTTGGTAGCGGTTGTAGCCAAAAACATTCAGTACTTC.

The chain has TRBV11-1 and TRBJ2-2; possible D gene TRBD1, 6 bases. The V gene lost 0 bases and the J gene lost 4 bases, with 9 bases spanning the gap. Germline V gene data show CDR1 as SGHAT and CDR2 as FQDESV (reference sequence). This CDR3 is built from 15 residues. In nucleotides, the CDR3 is TGTGCCAGCAGCTTAGCGGGGGCCGCCACCGGGGAGCTGTTTTTT. Translating gives CASSLAGAATGELFF.

The chain joins TRBV30 to TRBJ2-5; D may be TRBD1 (5 bases). Matching the DNA end better, TRBJ2-7 makes the J call doubtful. Germline values: CDR1 GTSNPN, CDR2 SVGIG (reference sequence). The CDR3 length is 13 residues. This chain's CDR3 is CAWSVDRPYEQYF. CDR3 sequence (DNA): TGTGCCTGGAGTGTAGACAGACCCTACGAGCAGTACTTC.

There are a few counts of this clone. This chain links TRBV2 with TRBJ1-1; the match to TRBD1 covers 8 bases. The CDR3 extends over 14 amino acids. The V segment lost 0 bases and the J segment 10 bases; nucleotides outside the gene matches: 7. Per germline, CDR1 SNHLY and CDR2 FYNNEI. CDR3 DNA: TGTGCCAGCAGTGAAGCCTGGGACAGGCTCCCAGCTTTCTTT. Translation gives CASSEAWDRLPAFF. Variable domain in full (rest from reference TRBV2 and TRBJ1-1): EPEVTQTPSHQVTQMGQEVILRCVPISNHLYFYWYRQILGQKVEFLVSFYNNEISEKSEIFDDQFSVERPDGSNFTLKIRSTKLEDSAMYFCASSEAWDRLPAFFGQGTRLTVV.

V usage is TRBV19 and J usage is TRBJ1-5, with D unclear. Germline assignment: CDR1 LNHDA and CDR2 SQIVND (reference sequence). This CDR3 region has 15 residues. Deletions cut 6 bases from V and 6 bases from J, with 18 bases between. The chain's CDR3 is CASSLSHYGGQPQHF. The CDR3 nucleotides read TGTGCCAGTAGCCTGAGCCATTATGGAGGTCAGCCCCAGCATTTT.

The J gene is TRBJ2-7, the V gene TRBV6-5; TRBD1 agrees at 9 bases. CDR1 MNHEY and CDR2 SVGAGI come from the germline V gene. The V segment lost 5 bases and the J segment 0 bases; nucleotides outside the gene matches: 5. The CDR3 consists of 15 residues. The CDR3 DNA reads TGTGCCAGCAGTCTTGACAGGGGGAGCTCCTACGAGCAGTACTTC. Protein: CASSLDRGSSYEQYF.

The V and J genes are TRBV5-4 and TRBJ2-3; D is uncertain. Germline lookup yields CDR1 SGHNT and CDR2 YYREEE (reference sequence). V was pared by 0 bases and J by 2 bases, with 13 bases between. The length of the CDR3 is 16 residues. The CDR3: CASSLVTQIHTDTQYF. In DNA form, the CDR3 reads TGTGCCAGCAGCTTGGTCACCCAGATCCACACAGATACGCAGTATTTT. Drawing the rest from reference TRBV5-4 and TRBJ2-3, the complete variable domain is ETGVTQSPTHLIKTRGQQVTLRCSSQSGHNTVSWYQQALGQGPQFIFQYYREEENGRGNFPPRFSGLQFPNYSSELNVNALELDDSALYLCASSLVTQIHTDTQYFGPGTRLTVL.

In its sample, this clone was seen once. V is TRBV2 and J is TRBJ1-6; TRBD1 might be the D (5 bases). The CDR3 runs 15 residues. The V and J ends lost 0 bases and 9 bases respectively, with 12 bases between them. Germline V lookup: CDR1 SNHLY, CDR2 FYNNEI. CDR3 sequence reads: CASSEAQGAGSPLHF. The CDR3 DNA is TGTGCCAGCAGTGAAGCGCAGGGTGCCGGTTCACCCCTCCACTTT. Filled out from reference TRBV2 and TRBJ1-6, the complete variable domain reads EPEVTQTPSHQVTQMGQEVILRCVPISNHLYFYWYRQILGQKVEFLVSFYNNEISEKSEIFDDQFSVERPDGSNFTLKIRSTKLEDSAMYFCASSEAQGAGSPLHFGNGTRLTVT.

The chain couples TRBV10-3 to TRBJ1-5; possible D gene TRBD1, 6 bases. Germline CDR1 is ENHRY and CDR2 is SYGVKD. V was pared by 10 bases and J by 6 bases, with 25 bases between. This CDR3 is 16 amino acids long. The DNA for the CDR3 is TGTGCCACCGATAGGGCCTCTGGGACATCATCTCAGCCCCAGCATTTT. It codes for CATDRASGTSSQPQHF.

The J gene is TRBJ2-7, the V gene TRBV5-6; possible D gene TRBD2, 6 bases. With 3 bases removed from V and 6 bases from J, the gap between germline ends came to 10 bases. Germline CDR1 SGHDT, CDR2 YYEEEE. The length of the CDR3 is 12 residues. Here the CDR3 reads CASSSGTREQYF. CDR3 in DNA: TGTGCCAGCAGCTCCGGGACTCGCGAGCAGTACTTC.

The V and J genes are TRBV30 and TRBJ1-5; no clear D gene. This CDR3 comprises 14 residues. Per the germline V gene, CDR1 is GTSNPN and CDR2 is SVGIG (reference sequence). Between the trimmed V and J ends, which lost 2 bases and 3 bases, there was a span of 11 bases. The CDR3 sequence is CAWSLGGNNQPQHF. The CDR3 DNA reads TGTGCCTGGAGTCTAGGAGGAAACAATCAGCCCCAGCATTTT.

This clone was seen only a few times. The chain recombines TRBV19 with TRBJ1-5; 8 positions agree with TRBD1. Germline lookup yields CDR1 LNHDA and CDR2 SQIVND (reference sequence). V dropped 9 bases and J dropped 15; count of bases not matched to a gene: 16. The CDR3 sequence is 13 residues long. DNA of the CDR3: TGTGCCAGCGGGGAGGGACAGGACCCTATTAGGCATTTT. Protein: CASGEGQDPIRHF.

The J gene is TRBJ1-2, the V gene TRBV29-1; D ambiguous. CDR1 is SQVTM and CDR2 is ANQGSEA in the germline V gene. Trimming removed 0 bases at V and 8 bases at J, with 19 bases between. The CDR3 is 15 residues long. As DNA, the CDR3 is TGCAGCGTTGAAGATCTCAGGTTACCCCGCTACGGCTACACCTTC. Encoded protein: CSVEDLRLPRYGYTF.

The rearrangement uses TRBV11-2 and TRBJ1-2, with TRBD1 as a possible D gene (6 bases). This CDR3 comprises 15 residues. With 5 bases removed from V and 0 bases from J, the gap between germline ends came to 13 bases. The germline gives CDR1 SGHAT, CDR2 FQNNGV. The CDR3 nucleotides read TGTGCCAGCAGCGGGACACCCCGAGCTAACTATGGCTACACCTTC. As protein: CASSGTPRANYGYTF.

This sequence joins TRBV7-9 and TRBJ2-5; D unclear. Trimming cost V 1 base and J 4 bases, with 10 bases left between them. Looked up from germline, CDR1 is SEHNR and CDR2 is FQNEAQ (reference sequence). The CDR3 has 14 residues. The CDR3 sequence is CASSLVSVRETQYF. Written as DNA, the CDR3 is TGTGCCAGCAGCTTAGTTTCGGTCCGAGAGACCCAGTACTTC.